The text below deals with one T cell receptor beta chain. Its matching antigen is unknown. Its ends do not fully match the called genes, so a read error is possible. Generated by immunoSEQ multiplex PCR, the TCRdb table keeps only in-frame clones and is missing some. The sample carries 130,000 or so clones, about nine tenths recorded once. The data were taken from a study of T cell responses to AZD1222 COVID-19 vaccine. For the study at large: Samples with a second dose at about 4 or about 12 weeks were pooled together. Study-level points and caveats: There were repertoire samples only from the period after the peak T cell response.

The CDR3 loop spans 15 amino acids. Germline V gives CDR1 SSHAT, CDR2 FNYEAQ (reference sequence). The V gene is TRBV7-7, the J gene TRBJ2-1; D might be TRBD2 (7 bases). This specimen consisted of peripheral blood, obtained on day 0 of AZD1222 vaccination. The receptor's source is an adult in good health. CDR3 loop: CASSFRGADYNEQFF. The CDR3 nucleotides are TGTGCTAGCAGCTTCCGGGGGGCAGACTACAATGAGCAGTTCTTC.